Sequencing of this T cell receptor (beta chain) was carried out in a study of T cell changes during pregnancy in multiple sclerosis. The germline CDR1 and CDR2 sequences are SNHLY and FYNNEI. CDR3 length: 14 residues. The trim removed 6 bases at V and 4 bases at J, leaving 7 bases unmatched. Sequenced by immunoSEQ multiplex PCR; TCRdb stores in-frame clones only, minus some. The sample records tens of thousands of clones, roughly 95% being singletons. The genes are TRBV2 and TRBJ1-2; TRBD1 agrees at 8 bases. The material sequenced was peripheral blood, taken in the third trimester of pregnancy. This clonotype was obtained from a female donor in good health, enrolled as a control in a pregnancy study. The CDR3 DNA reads TGTGCCAGCAGACCGGGACAGGTCTCCTATGGCTACACCTTC. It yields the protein CASRPGQVSYGYTF.